The present T cell receptor (beta chain) was sequenced within a study of OX40 agonist ivuxolimab in advanced cancers. Study context: Age averaged around 59 years (range about 23 to 80), and roughly 80% were male.

The protocol was immunoSEQ multiplex PCR, while the TCRdb copy is restricted to in-frame clones and leaves out a portion. The table includes just under 75,000 clones, roughly nine tenths detected once. As regards this clone: Its antigen is unknown.

The study's findings and limits: CD8+ T cells showed, on average, more clonal expansion than CD4+ cells.

The receptor comes from an adult with an advanced solid tumor such as melanoma, head and neck, liver or kidney cancer. The specimen comprised CD4+ or CD8+ T cells sorted from blood, sampled in a trial of the OX40 agonist ivuxolimab.

The CDR3 reads CASSVSSGTSGRNEQFF. CDR3 nucleotides: TGTGCCAGCAGCGTTAGTAGTGGGACTAGCGGACGAAACGAGCAGTTCTTC. The chain employs TRBV9 and TRBJ2-1; 11 bases fit TRBD2. The ends lost 2 bases at V and 10 bases at J; junction bases unmatched: 14. The CDR3 length is 17 residues. Germline CDR1 and CDR2: SGDLS and YYNGEE.